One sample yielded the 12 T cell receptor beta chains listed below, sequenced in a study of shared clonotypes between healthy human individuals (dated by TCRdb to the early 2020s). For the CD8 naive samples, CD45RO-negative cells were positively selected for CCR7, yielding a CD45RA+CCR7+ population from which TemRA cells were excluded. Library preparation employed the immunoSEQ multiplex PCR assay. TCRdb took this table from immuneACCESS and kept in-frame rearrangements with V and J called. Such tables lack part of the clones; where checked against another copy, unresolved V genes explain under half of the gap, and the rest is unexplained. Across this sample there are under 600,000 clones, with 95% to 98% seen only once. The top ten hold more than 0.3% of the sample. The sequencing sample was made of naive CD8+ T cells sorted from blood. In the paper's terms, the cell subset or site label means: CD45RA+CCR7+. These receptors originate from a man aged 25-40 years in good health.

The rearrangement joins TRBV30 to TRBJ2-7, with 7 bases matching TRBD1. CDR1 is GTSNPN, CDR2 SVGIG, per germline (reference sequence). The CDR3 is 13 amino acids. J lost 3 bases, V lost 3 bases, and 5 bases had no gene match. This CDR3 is CAWRSRDSYEQYF. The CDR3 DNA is TGTGCCTGGAGGTCCCGGGACAGCTACGAGCAGTACTTC.

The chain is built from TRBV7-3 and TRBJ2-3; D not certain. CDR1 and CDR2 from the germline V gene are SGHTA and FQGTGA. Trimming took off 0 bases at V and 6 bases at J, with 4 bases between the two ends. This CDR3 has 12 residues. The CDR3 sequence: CASSLTADTQYF. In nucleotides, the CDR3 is TGTGCCAGCAGCTTAACGGCGGATACGCAGTATTTT. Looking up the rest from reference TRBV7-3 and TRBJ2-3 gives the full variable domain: GAGVSQTPSNKVTEKGKYVELRCDPISGHTALYWYRQSLGQGPEFLIYFQGTGAADDSGLPNDRFFAVRPEGSVSTLKIQRTERGDSAVYLCASSLTADTQYFGPGTRLTVL.

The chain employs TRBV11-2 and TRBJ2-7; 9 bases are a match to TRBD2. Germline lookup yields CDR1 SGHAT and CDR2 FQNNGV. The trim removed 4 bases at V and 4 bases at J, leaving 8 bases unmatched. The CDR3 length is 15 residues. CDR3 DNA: TGTGCCAGCAGCTCCATTAGCGGGAGTATGTACGAGCAGTACTTC. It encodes CASSSISGSMYEQYF.

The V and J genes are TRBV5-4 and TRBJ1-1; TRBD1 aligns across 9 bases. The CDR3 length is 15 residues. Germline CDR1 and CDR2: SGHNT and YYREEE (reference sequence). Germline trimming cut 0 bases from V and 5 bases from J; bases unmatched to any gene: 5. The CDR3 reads CASSLETGGRTEAFF. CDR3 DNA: TGTGCCAGCAGCTTGGAGACAGGGGGAAGGACTGAAGCTTTCTTT.

This chain's CDR3 is CASSAWTSTDTQYF. In DNA, the CDR3 is TGTGCCAGCAGTGCCTGGACTAGCACAGATACGCAGTATTTT. The chain joins TRBV27 to TRBJ2-3, with D possibly TRBD2 on 5 matching bases. Germline loops: CDR1 MNHEY, CDR2 SMNVEV (reference sequence). This CDR3 has 14 amino acids. V was shortened by 5 bases and J by 0 bases, with 9 bases between the two germline ends.

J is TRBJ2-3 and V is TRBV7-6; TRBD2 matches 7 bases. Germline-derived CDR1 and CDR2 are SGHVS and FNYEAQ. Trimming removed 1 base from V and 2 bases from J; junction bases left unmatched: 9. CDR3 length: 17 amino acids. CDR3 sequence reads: CASSLDGTGGPTDTQYF. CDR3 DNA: TGTGCCAGCAGCTTAGATGGAACGGGAGGTCCCACAGATACGCAGTATTTT.

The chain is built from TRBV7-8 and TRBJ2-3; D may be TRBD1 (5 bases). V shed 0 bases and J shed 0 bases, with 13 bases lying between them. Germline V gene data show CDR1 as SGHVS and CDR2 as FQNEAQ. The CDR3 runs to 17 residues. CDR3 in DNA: TGTGCCAGCAGCTTAGCCCATGCAGGGCCGAGCACAGATACGCAGTATTTT. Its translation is CASSLAHAGPSTDTQYF.

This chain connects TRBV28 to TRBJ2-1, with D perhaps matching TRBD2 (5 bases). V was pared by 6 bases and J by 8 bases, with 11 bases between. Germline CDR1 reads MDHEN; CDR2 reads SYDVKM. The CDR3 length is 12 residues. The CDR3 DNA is TGTGCCAGCAGACCGAAGCGGCATGAGCAGTTCTTC. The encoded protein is CASRPKRHEQFF. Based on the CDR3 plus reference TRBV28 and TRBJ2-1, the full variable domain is DVKVTQSSRYLVKRTGEKVFLECVQDMDHENMFWYRQDPGLGLRLIYFSYDVKMKEKGDIPEGYSVSREKKERFSLILESASTNQTSMYLCASRPKRHEQFFGPGTRLTVL.

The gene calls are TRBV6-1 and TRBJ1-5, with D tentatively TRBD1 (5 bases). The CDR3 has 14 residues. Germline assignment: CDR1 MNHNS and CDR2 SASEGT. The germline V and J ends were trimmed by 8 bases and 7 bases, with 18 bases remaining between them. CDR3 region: CASVRDAGWQPQHF. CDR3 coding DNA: TGTGCCAGCGTCCGGGACGCTGGGTGGCAGCCCCAGCATTTT.

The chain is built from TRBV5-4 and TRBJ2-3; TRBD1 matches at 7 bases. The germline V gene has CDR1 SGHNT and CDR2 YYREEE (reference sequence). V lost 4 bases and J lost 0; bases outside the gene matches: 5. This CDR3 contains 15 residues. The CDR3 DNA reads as TGTGCCAGCAGCCCGACAGGGACCAGCACAGATACGCAGTATTTT. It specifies CASSPTGTSTDTQYF.

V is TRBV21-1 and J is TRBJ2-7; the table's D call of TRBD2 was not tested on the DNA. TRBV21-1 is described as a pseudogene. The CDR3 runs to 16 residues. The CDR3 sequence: CASSPPRDGGPYEQYF. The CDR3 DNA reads TGTGCCAGCAGCCCACCGCGGGACGGAGGACCCTACGAGCAGTACTTC.

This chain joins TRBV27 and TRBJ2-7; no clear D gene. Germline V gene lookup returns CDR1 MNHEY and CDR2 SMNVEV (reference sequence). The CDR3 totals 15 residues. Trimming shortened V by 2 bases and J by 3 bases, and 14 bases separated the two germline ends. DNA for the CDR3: TGTGCCAGCAGTTTAATTTATGACGCAGACTACGAGCAGTACTTC. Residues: CASSLIYDADYEQYF.